These 5 T cell receptor beta chains came from one sample sequenced in a study of identical twins. TCRdb reanalysed the 5' RACE reads using MiXCR and keeps one entry per CDR3 protein. The data hold 250,000 to 350,000 distinct CDR3 sequences, with about 8.3% observed a single time. The sample was also reused in another study, on yellow fever vaccine responses in identical twins.

The material sequenced was memory (CD45RO+) T cells sorted from blood. These receptors came from a woman aged 18 to 35 in good health.

This clonotype is a singleton in its sample. Since no conserved phenylalanine or tryptophan closes the CDR3, a read error is the likely cause. The chain employs TRBV7-6 and TRBJ2-5; 13 bases line up with TRBD2. The CDR3 is 15 amino acids. Germline assignment: CDR1 SGHVS and CDR2 FNYEAQ. V dropped 4 bases and J dropped 2; count of bases not matched to a gene: 1. CDR3 loop: CASSSGLAGQETQYC. The CDR3 DNA reads TGTGCCAGCAGCTCGGGACTAGCGGGACAAGAGACCCAGTACTGC.

This clonotype was observed a handful of times. This chain uses TRBV29-1 with TRBJ2-5, with D tentatively TRBD2 (7 bases). The CDR3 sequence is 15 residues long. CDR1 SQVTM and CDR2 ANQGSEA come from the germline V gene. Trimming stripped 4 bases from V and 4 bases from J, with 19 bases between. CDR3: CSVGSEGGGLETQYF. CDR3 in DNA: TGCAGCGTTGGATCCGAGGGGGGGGGGCTAGAGACCCAGTACTTC. The variable domain in full, with the rest retrieved from reference TRBV29-1 and TRBJ2-5, is SAVISQKPSRDICQRGTSLTIQCQVDSQVTMMFWYRQQPGQSLTLIATANQGSEATYESGFVIDKFPISRPNLTFSTLTVSNMSPEDSSIYLCSVGSEGGGLETQYFGPGTRLLVL.

The sample holds many counts of this clonotype. The CDR3 coding sequence is TGCAGTGCTACGCCACAGGGGAGGACTGAAGCTTTCTTT. Residues: CSATPQGRTEAFF. The V call is TRBV20-1, the J call TRBJ1-1; 7 bases match TRBD1. The CDR3 totals 13 residues. The J segment lost 5 bases and the V segment lost 4 bases, leaving 7 bases of the junction unmatched. Germline V gene data show CDR1 as DFQATT and CDR2 as SNEGSKA (reference sequence).

The chain couples TRBV6-5 to TRBJ2-5, with D perhaps being TRBD1 or TRBD2 (6 bases each). Between the trimmed V and J ends, which lost 0 bases and 1 base, there was a span of 12 bases. The CDR3 extends over 16 amino acids. Germline loops: CDR1 MNHEY, CDR2 SVGAGI. The CDR3, as DNA: TGTGCCAGCAGTTACTCGTGGGGGGCGGTCCAAGAGACCCAGTACTTC. Its translation: CASSYSWGAVQETQYF.

The chain uses TRBV6-2 or TRBV6-3 and TRBJ2-7; 8 bases are a match to TRBD2. With 6 bases clipped from V and 3 bases from J, the junction kept 10 bases outside the gene matches. CDR1 and CDR2 from the germline V gene are MNHEY and SVGEGT. The CDR3 is 15 amino acids. The CDR3 loop reads CASRNGGGASYEQYF. CDR3 nucleotides: TGTGCCAGCAGAAACGGGGGGGGGGCAAGCTACGAGCAGTACTTC.